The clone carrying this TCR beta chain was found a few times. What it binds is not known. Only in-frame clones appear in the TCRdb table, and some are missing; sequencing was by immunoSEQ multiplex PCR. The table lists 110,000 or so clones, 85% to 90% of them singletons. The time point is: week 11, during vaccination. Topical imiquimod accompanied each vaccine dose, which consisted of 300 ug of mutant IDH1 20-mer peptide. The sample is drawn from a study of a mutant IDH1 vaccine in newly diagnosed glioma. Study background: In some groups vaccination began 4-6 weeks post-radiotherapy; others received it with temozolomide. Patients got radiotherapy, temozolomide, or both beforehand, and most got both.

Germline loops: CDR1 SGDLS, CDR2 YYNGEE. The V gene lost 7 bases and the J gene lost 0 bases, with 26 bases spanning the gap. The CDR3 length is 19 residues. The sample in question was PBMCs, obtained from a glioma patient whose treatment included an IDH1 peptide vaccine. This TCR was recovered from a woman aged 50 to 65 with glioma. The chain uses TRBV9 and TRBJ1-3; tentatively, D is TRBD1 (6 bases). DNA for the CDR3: TGTGCCAGCTCCCTCGAAGGGGGGCCACCGGAGTACTCTGGAAACACCATATATTTT. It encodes CASSLEGGPPEYSGNTIYF.